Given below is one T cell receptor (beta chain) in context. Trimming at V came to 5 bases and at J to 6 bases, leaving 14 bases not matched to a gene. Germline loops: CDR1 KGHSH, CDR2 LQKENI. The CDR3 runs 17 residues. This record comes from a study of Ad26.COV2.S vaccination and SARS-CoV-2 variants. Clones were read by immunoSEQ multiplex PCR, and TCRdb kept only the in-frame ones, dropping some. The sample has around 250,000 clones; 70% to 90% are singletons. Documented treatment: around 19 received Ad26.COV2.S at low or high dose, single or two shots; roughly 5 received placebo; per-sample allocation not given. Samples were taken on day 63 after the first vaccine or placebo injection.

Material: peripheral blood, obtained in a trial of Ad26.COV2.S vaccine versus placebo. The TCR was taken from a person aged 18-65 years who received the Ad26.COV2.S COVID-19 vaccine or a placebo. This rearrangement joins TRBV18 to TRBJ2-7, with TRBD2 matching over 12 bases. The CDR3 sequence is CASSSILAGGNRGEQYV. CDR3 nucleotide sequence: TGTGCCAGCTCATCAATTCTAGCGGGAGGGAATCGAGGCGAGCAGTACGTC.